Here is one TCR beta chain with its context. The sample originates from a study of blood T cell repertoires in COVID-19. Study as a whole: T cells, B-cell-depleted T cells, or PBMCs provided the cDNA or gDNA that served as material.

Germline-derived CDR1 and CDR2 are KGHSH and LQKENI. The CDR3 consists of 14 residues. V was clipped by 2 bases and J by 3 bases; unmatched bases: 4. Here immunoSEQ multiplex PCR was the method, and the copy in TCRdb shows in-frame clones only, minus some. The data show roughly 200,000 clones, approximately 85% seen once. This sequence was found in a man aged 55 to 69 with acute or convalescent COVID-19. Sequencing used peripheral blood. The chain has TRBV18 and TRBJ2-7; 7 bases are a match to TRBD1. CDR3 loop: CASSPDRVHYEQYF. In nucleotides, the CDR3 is TGTGCCAGCTCACCAGACAGGGTCCACTACGAGCAGTACTTC. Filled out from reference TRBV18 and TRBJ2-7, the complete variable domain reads NAGVMQNPRHLVRRRGQEARLRCSPMKGHSHVYWYRQLPEEGLKFMVYLQKENIIDESGMPKERFSAEFPKEGPSILRIQQVVRGDSAAYFCASSPDRVHYEQYFGPGTRLTVT.